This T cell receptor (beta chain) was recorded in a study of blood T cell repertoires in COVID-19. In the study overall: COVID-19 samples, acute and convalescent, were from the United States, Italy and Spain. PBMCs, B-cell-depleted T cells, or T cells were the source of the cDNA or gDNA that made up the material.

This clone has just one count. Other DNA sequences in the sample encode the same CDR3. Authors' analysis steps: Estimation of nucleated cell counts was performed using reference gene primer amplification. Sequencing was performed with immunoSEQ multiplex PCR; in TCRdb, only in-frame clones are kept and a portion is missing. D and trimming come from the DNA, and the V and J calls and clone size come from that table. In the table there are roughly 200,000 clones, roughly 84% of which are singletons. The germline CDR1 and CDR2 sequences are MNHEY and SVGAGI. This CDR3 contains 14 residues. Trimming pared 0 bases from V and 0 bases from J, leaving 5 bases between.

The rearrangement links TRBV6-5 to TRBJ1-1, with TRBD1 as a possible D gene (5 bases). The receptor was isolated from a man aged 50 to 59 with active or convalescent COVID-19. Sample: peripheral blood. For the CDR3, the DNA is TGTGCCAGCAGTTACTCGACAGTGAACACTGAAGCTTTCTTT. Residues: CASSYSTVNTEAFF.